The next 32 T cell receptor beta chains were all read from a single sample in a study of cytomegalovirus exposure and HLA in healthy donors. PCR employed 60 Vbeta and 13 Jbeta primers. Sequencing was performed with immunoSEQ multiplex PCR; in TCRdb, only in-frame clones are kept and a portion is missing. This sample has 130,000 to 150,000 clones, with approximately 79% found just once. Material for sequencing was PBMCs. The receptor source for this set is a woman in her thirties in good health and CMV-seronegative.

The rearrangement links TRBV10-3 to TRBJ1-2, with a weak D call TRBD1 (5 bases). The V end was cut by 3 bases, the J end by 6 bases, with 11 bases between. CDR1 ENHRY and CDR2 SYGVKD come from the germline V gene. The CDR3 extends over 13 amino acids. In DNA, the CDR3 is TGTGCCATCAGTGACCCAGGGTTGGATGGCTACACCTTC. Translated, it gives CAISDPGLDGYTF.

The V gene is TRBV18, the J gene TRBJ1-1; D gene ambiguous. V lost 1 base, J lost 5 bases, and 14 bases lay in between. The CDR3 spans 15 residues. Germline V gene sequence: CDR1 KGHSH, CDR2 LQKENI. CDR3 bases: TGTGCCAGCTCACCACGGGAGAATATGGGGACTGAAGCTTTCTTT. Protein product: CASSPRENMGTEAFF.

This clone has just a few counts. This chain connects TRBV5-4 to TRBJ2-7; D is perhaps TRBD2 (7 bases). The CDR3 spans 16 residues. Germline V gene data show CDR1 as SGHNT and CDR2 as YYREEE (reference sequence). Deletions cut 6 bases from V and 7 bases from J, with 26 bases between. This CDR3 is CASTYGGAPIRWEQYF. As DNA, the CDR3 is TGTGCCAGCACCTATGGGGGGGCTCCCATTCGCTGGGAGCAGTACTTC.

V usage is TRBV19 and J usage is TRBJ1-5, with D perhaps matching TRBD1 (5 bases). There are 13 residues in the CDR3. Per the germline V gene, CDR1 is LNHDA and CDR2 is SQIVND (reference sequence). V was pared by 3 bases and J by 6 bases, with 9 bases between. DNA for the CDR3: TGTGCCAGTAGTATCTGGGGCTCTCAGCCCCAGCATTTT. This translates into CASSIWGSQPQHF.

This clone was observed a single time. The chain carries TRBV30 and TRBJ2-2, with 7 bases lining up with TRBD2. The CDR3 is made up of 13 amino acids. Per germline, CDR1 GTSNPN and CDR2 SVGIG (reference sequence). Trimming removed 0 bases from V and 6 bases from J; junction bases left unmatched: 1. The CDR3 DNA follows: TGTGCCTGGAGTGTACGGGAGGCCGGGGAGCTGTTTTTT. Encoded protein: CAWSVREAGELFF.

V gene TRBV5-1 combines with J gene TRBJ1-1; 7 bases agree with TRBD1. This CDR3 region has 16 residues. Germline values: CDR1 SGHRS, CDR2 YFSETQ. Germline trimming cut 0 bases from V and 0 bases from J; bases unmatched to any gene: 5. CDR3 protein: CASSLGQGDMNTEAFF. CDR3 nucleotide sequence: TGCGCCAGCAGCTTGGGACAGGGCGACATGAACACTGAAGCTTTCTTT.

J is TRBJ1-2 and V is TRBV6-6, with D perhaps TRBD1 (6 bases). The V and J ends lost 5 bases and 7 bases respectively, with 17 bases between them. The CDR3 sequence is 14 residues long. Germline loops: CDR1 MNHNY, CDR2 SVGAGI (reference sequence). The CDR3 DNA reads as TGTGCCAGCAGTAACACCTACAGGGACGGTGGCTACACCTTC. Translated: CASSNTYRDGGYTF.

This chain uses TRBV6-5 with TRBJ2-5, with 8 bases identical to TRBD2. The V gene's germline CDR1 is MNHEY and CDR2 SVGAGI. Trimming at V came to 5 bases and at J to 5 bases, leaving 4 bases not matched to a gene. CDR3 length: 13 amino acids. The CDR3 sequence: CASSSSGGETQYF. CDR3 in DNA: TGTGCCAGCAGTAGTTCGGGGGGGGAGACCCAGTACTTC.

The rearrangement uses TRBV7-3 and TRBJ1-1; D might be TRBD1 (6 bases). The V and J ends lost 5 bases and 3 bases respectively, with 10 bases between them. The CDR3 length is 13 residues. CDR1 and CDR2 (germline): SGHTA, FQGTGA. This chain's CDR3 is CASSVTGYTEAFF. The DNA of the CDR3 is TGTGCCAGCAGCGTGACAGGCTACACTGAAGCTTTCTTT.

This clone was seen a few times. The V gene is TRBV10-1, the J gene TRBJ1-6, with D perhaps TRBD1 (5 bases). The germline V gene has CDR1 WNHNN and CDR2 SYGVQD (reference sequence). V shed 8 bases and J shed 7 bases, with 12 bases lying between them. The CDR3 covers 13 residues. CDR3 protein: CASRGQENSPLHF. The CDR3 nucleotides read TGCGCCAGCCGCGGACAAGAGAATTCACCCCTCCACTTT.

The chain employs TRBV6-6 and TRBJ1-2; D is perhaps TRBD1 (6 bases). CDR3 size: 13 residues. Trimming shortened V by 2 bases and J by 8 bases, and 12 bases separated the two germline ends. Germline V gene sequence: CDR1 MNHNY, CDR2 SVGAGI (reference sequence). For the CDR3, the DNA is TGTGCCAGCAGTTACCCGGACAGCAACGGCTACACCTTC. It yields the protein CASSYPDSNGYTF.

The chain combines TRBV4-1 with TRBJ1-5; a weak D match, TRBD1 (5 bases). V was clipped by 2 bases and J by 0 bases, with 11 bases between them. CDR3 length: 16 residues. CDR1 MGHRA and CDR2 YSYEKL come from the germline V gene. As DNA, the CDR3 is TGCGCCAGCAGCCAAAAAACAGGAGCTAGCAATCAGCCCCAGCATTTT. This encodes CASSQKTGASNQPQHF.

The chain is built from TRBV6-5 and TRBJ1-5; 8 bases map to TRBD1. The CDR3 totals 15 residues. The germline V gene encodes CDR1 MNHEY and CDR2 SVGAGI. The ends lost 2 bases at V and 6 bases at J; junction bases unmatched: 6. DNA for the CDR3: TGTGCCAGCAGTTACGGCAGGGGGCTAGGTCAGCCCCAGCATTTT. Translated, it gives CASSYGRGLGQPQHF.

The chain has TRBV28 and TRBJ2-3; 12 bases agree with TRBD2. From germline, CDR1 is MDHEN and CDR2 SYDVKM. V lost 2 bases to trimming and J lost 2 bases; unmatched junction nucleotides: 8. The CDR3 is 18 amino acids. The CDR3, as DNA: TGTGCCAGCAGTTTAGGCCTAGCGGGAGGGACTACCACAGATACGCAGTATTTT. Translating gives CASSLGLAGGTTTDTQYF.

This chain uses TRBV2 with TRBJ1-5, with a possible D match to TRBD1 (6 bases). Per germline, CDR1 SNHLY and CDR2 FYNNEI. The ends were cut back, 5 bases at V and 3 bases at J, with 11 bases in the middle. The CDR3 covers 14 residues. CDR3 in DNA: TGTGCCAGCAGTCCTGACAGGAACAATCAGCCCCAGCATTTT. It encodes CASSPDRNNQPQHF.

The CDR3 loop reads CASSLAESWSSYNEQFF. DNA for the CDR3: TGCGCCAGCAGCTTGGCCGAATCGTGGAGCTCCTACAATGAGCAGTTCTTC. V gene TRBV5-1 combines with J gene TRBJ2-1; no firm D call. Between the trimmed V and J ends, which lost 0 bases and 0 bases, there was a span of 13 bases. Germline assignment: CDR1 SGHRS and CDR2 YFSETQ. This CDR3 is built from 17 residues.

The sample holds one count of this clone. The V call is TRBV18, the J call TRBJ1-3, with D possibly matching TRBD1 (6 bases). Germline V gives CDR1 KGHSH, CDR2 LQKENI. Trimming cost V 1 base and J 0 bases, with 25 bases left between them. This CDR3 is built from 21 residues. The CDR3 bases are TGTGCCAGCTCACCACGGTTGGAGACCAACACAGGGAAACTCTCTGGAAACACCATATATTTT. Protein product: CASSPRLETNTGKLSGNTIYF.

The chain recombines TRBV2 with TRBJ2-2, with D perhaps TRBD1 (6 bases). The germline V and J ends were trimmed by 6 bases and 0 bases, with 11 bases remaining between them. The V gene's germline CDR1 is SNHLY and CDR2 FYNNEI. The CDR3 covers 15 residues. The CDR3 nucleotides are TGTGCCAGCAGCAGAAACAGGGCGAACACCGGGGAGCTGTTTTTT. This sequence encodes CASSRNRANTGELFF.

This chain links TRBV5-1 with TRBJ1-1, with D tentatively TRBD1 (6 bases). Trimming pared 2 bases from V and 5 bases from J, leaving 16 bases between. CDR3 length: 15 residues. Germline assignment: CDR1 SGHRS and CDR2 YFSETQ. CDR3 nucleotide sequence: TGCGCCAGCAGCTTCGACAGGCCCACGTCGACTGAAGCTTTCTTT. Its protein product is CASSFDRPTSTEAFF. The variable domain in full, completed from reference TRBV5-1 and TRBJ1-1, reads KAGVTQTPRYLIKTRGQQVTLSCSPISGHRSVSWYQQTPGQGLQFLFEYFSETQRNKGNFPGRFSGRQFSNSRSEMNVSTLELGDSALYLCASSFDRPTSTEAFFGQGTRLTVV.

The chain recombines TRBV13 with TRBJ2-7; D gene ambiguous. CDR1 is PRHDT and CDR2 is FYEKMQ in the germline V gene (reference sequence). V was pared by 5 bases and J by 0 bases, with 14 bases between. The CDR3 sequence is 15 residues long. CDR3 sequence reads: CASSRGSVSSYEQYF. CDR3 sequence (DNA): TGTGCCAGCAGCCGAGGATCCGTCAGCTCCTACGAGCAGTACTTC.

The V and J genes are TRBV13 and TRBJ2-3; D unclear. Germline V gives CDR1 PRHDT, CDR2 FYEKMQ (reference sequence). The CDR3 spans 16 residues. The V gene lost 1 base and the J gene lost 0 bases, with 11 bases spanning the gap. The CDR3 region has the DNA TGTGCCAGCAGCTTAGTCCGTCAGAAAAGCACAGATACGCAGTATTTT. It is translated as CASSLVRQKSTDTQYF.

As DNA, the CDR3 is TGTGCCAGCAGTTTCACAGGGGTAGTGACTAATGAAAAACTGTTTTTT. This codes for CASSFTGVVTNEKLFF. The rearrangement joins TRBV27 to TRBJ1-4, with 7 bases that match TRBD1. Trimming at V came to 3 bases and at J to 2 bases, leaving 6 bases not matched to a gene. CDR1 is MNHEY and CDR2 is SMNVEV in the germline V gene (reference sequence). The CDR3 covers 16 residues.

This clone has a single count. An end of the junction does not agree with germline; a read error may underlie this. This chain links TRBV4-1 with TRBJ2-2, with 9 bases lining up with TRBD2. Germline loops: CDR1 MGHRA, CDR2 YSYEKL. CDR3 length equals 17 residues. The CDR3 is CASGQEGAGGFSGELFF. The CDR3 DNA reads TGCGCCAGCGGCCAAGAGGGGGCGGGAGGGTTCTCCGGGGAGCTGTTTTTT.

CDR3: CASSLGALGGTDTQYF. The CDR3 DNA follows: TGTGCCAGCAGCTTGGGGGCCTTGGGGGGGACAGATACGCAGTATTTT. The V gene is TRBV5-5, the J gene TRBJ2-3, with 7 bases lining up with TRBD2. Germline V CDR1 and CDR2: SGHKS, YYEKEE (reference sequence). CDR3 length: 16 amino acids. Unmatched junction bases numbered 7, after V lost 0 bases and J lost 3 bases.

The chain couples TRBV15 to TRBJ2-7; 12 bases align to TRBD2. The germline V gene has CDR1 LNHNV and CDR2 YYDKDF (reference sequence). V lost 0 bases and J lost 3; bases outside the gene matches: 3. The CDR3 extends over 16 amino acids. The DNA for the CDR3 is TGTGCCACCAGCAGAGAAGGGACTAGCGGGTTCTACGAGCAGTACTTC. Translated, it gives CATSREGTSGFYEQYF.

The J gene is TRBJ1-2, the V gene TRBV6-1; the D gene is possibly TRBD1 (5 bases). There are 13 residues in the CDR3. CDR1 and CDR2 from the germline V gene are MNHNS and SASEGT. Deletions cut 10 bases from V and 2 bases from J, with 14 bases between. CDR3 in amino acids: CATQSRVNYGYTF. CDR3 DNA sequence: TGTGCCACCCAGTCCAGGGTCAACTATGGCTACACCTTC.

The V gene is TRBV5-6, the J gene TRBJ1-2, with no clear D. The V and J ends lost 7 bases and 2 bases respectively, with 12 bases between them. The CDR3 covers 13 residues. Germline V lookup: CDR1 SGHDT, CDR2 YYEEEE. In nucleotides, the CDR3 is TGTGCCAGCCTACAATCGGGAAACTATGGCTACACCTTC. Residues: CASLQSGNYGYTF.

The chain employs TRBV18 and TRBJ2-1, with 13 bases matching TRBD2. Per germline, CDR1 KGHSH and CDR2 LQKENI. CDR3 length: 16 residues. V dropped 3 bases and J dropped 5; count of bases not matched to a gene: 4. This CDR3 reads CASSPLLAGGHNEQFF. DNA for the CDR3: TGTGCCAGCTCACCGCTACTAGCGGGGGGGCACAATGAGCAGTTCTTC.

This clone occurred a few times. V and J are TRBV5-1 and TRBJ1-6; 8 positions agree with TRBD1. This CDR3 is 15 amino acids long. Germline-derived CDR1 and CDR2 are SGHRS and YFSETQ. The J segment lost 8 bases and the V segment lost 4 bases, leaving 8 bases of the junction unmatched. The CDR3 nucleotides read TGCGCCAGCAGCCCCCTGGACAGGGCAGATTCACCCCTCCACTTT. Residues: CASSPLDRADSPLHF.

The rearrangement links TRBV10-3 to TRBJ2-3, with 11 bases lining up with TRBD1. Per germline, CDR1 ENHRY and CDR2 SYGVKD. Trimming took 5 bases from V and 1 from J; bases not matched to a gene: 14. The CDR3 consists of 19 residues. CDR3 nucleotides: TGTGCCATCAGTCGACCTCGGGACAGGGGGTCATCGGGCACAGATACGCAGTATTTT. Encoded protein: CAISRPRDRGSSGTDTQYF.

This clone was recorded once. This chain joins TRBV6-5 and TRBJ2-7; D perhaps matches TRBD1 (7 bases). The V end lost 7 bases, the J end lost 1 base, and 17 bases lay between the germline ends. Germline V CDR1 and CDR2: MNHEY, SVGAGI. The CDR3 is 15 residues long. The CDR3 loop reads CASKSRGDSSYEQYF. For the CDR3, the DNA is TGTGCCAGCAAAAGCAGGGGGGACAGTTCCTACGAGCAGTACTTC.

V usage is TRBV21-1 and J usage is TRBJ1-2; the table calls TRBD1, which could not be checked here. TRBV21-1 is termed a pseudogene. This CDR3 has 16 residues. CDR3 in amino acids: CASSKARHRWTYGYTF. The DNA of the CDR3 is TGTGCCAGCAGCAAAGCGCGGCACAGGTGGACCTATGGCTACACCTTC.